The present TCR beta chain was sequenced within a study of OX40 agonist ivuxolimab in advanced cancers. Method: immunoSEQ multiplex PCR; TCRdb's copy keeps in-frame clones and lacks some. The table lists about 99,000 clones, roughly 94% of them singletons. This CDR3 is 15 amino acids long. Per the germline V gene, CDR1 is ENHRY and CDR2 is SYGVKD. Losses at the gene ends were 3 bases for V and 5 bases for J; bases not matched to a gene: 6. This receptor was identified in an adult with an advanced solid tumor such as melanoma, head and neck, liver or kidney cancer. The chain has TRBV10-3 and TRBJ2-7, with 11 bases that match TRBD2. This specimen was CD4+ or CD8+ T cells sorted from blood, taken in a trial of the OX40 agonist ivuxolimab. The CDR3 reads CAISDTVAGGHEQYF. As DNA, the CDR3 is TGTGCCATCAGTGATACAGTAGCGGGGGGGCACGAGCAGTACTTC.